Listed below are T cell receptor beta chains from one sample, sequenced in a study of cytomegalovirus exposure and HLA in healthy donors. Repertoires were generated with immunoSEQ multiplex PCR, while TCRdb's copy carries only in-frame clones and drops some. The sample has some 180,000 clones, less than 90% seen once. Specimen: PBMCs. These receptors all stem from a girl under three years old in good health and CMV-seronegative. The CDR3 runs from the conserved cysteine through the conserved F or W. A D gene is named only where the DNA matches it firmly. Clone sizes are given selectively: once, few, many, or a class where the clone is expanded.

CDR3 protein: CASSGTAQETQYF
CDR3 DNA: TGTGCCAGCAGCGGGACAGCCCAAGAGACCCAGTACTTC
clone size: -
D gene: -
V gene: TRBV9
J gene: TRBJ2-5

CDR3 protein: CASSLAGTGGNYGYTF
CDR3 DNA: TGTGCCAGCAGTTTAGCCGGGACAGGGGGTAACTATGGCTACACCTTC
clone size: -
D gene: TRBD1
V gene: TRBV27
J gene: TRBJ1-2

CDR3 protein: CASSLQGNYGYTF
CDR3 DNA: TGTGCCAGCAGCTTACAGGGCAACTATGGCTACACCTTC
clone size: -
D gene: -
V gene: TRBV13
J gene: TRBJ1-2

CDR3 protein: CAITPERGAADTQYF
CDR3 DNA: TGTGCCATCACCCCCGAGCGGGGGGCGGCAGATACGCAGTATTTT
clone size: -
D gene: TRBD2
V gene: TRBV10-3
J gene: TRBJ2-3

CDR3 protein: CASAPGGTRGEQYF
CDR3 DNA: TGTGCTAGTGCTCCAGGGGGGACACGGGGCGAGCAGTACTTC
clone size: -
D gene: -
V gene: TRBV12-5
J gene: TRBJ2-7

CDR3 protein: CASSSESYEQYF
CDR3 DNA: TGTGCCAGCAGCTCGGAGTCCTACGAGCAGTACTTC
clone size: few
D gene: -
V gene: TRBV7-9
J gene: TRBJ2-7

CDR3 protein: CASSLAGKNYGYTF
CDR3 DNA: TGTGCCAGCAGCTTGGCAGGAAAGAACTATGGCTACACCTTC
clone size: -
D gene: -
V gene: TRBV5-4
J gene: TRBJ1-2

CDR3 protein: CASNPGSTDTQYF
CDR3 DNA: TGCGCCAGCAACCCCGGGTCCACAGATACGCAGTATTTT
clone size: -
D gene: -
V gene: TRBV5-1
J gene: TRBJ2-3

CDR3 protein: CASSGTSGSNEQFF
CDR3 DNA: TGCGCCAGCAGTGGGACTAGCGGGAGCAATGAGCAGTTCTTC
clone size: -
D gene: TRBD2
V gene: TRBV10-1
J gene: TRBJ2-1

CDR3 protein: CASSSQGLAGGVGEETQYF
CDR3 DNA: TGTGCCAGCAGCTCCCAGGGACTAGCGGGAGGAGTTGGTGAAGAGACCCAGTACTTC
clone size: -
D gene: TRBD2
V gene: TRBV4-2
J gene: TRBJ2-5

CDR3 protein: CASSLVSGGGTDTQYF
CDR3 DNA: TGTGCCAGCAGCTTGGTGTCAGGGGGCGGAACAGATACGCAGTATTTT
clone size: -
D gene: TRBD1
V gene: TRBV5-5
J gene: TRBJ2-3

CDR3 protein: CARGGNTIYF
CDR3 DNA: TGTGCCAGGGGCGGAAACACCATATATTTT
clone size: -
D gene: -
V gene: TRBV27
J gene: TRBJ1-3

CDR3 protein: CAISDLGGATTDTQYF
CDR3 DNA: TGTGCCATCAGTGACTTAGGAGGGGCCACCACAGATACGCAGTATTTT
clone size: -
D gene: -
V gene: TRBV10-3
J gene: TRBJ2-3

CDR3 protein: CASNGYRRNTEAFF
CDR3 DNA: TGTGCCAGCAATGGGTACAGGCGGAACACTGAAGCTTTCTTT
clone size: -
D gene: -
V gene: TRBV28
J gene: TRBJ1-1

CDR3 protein: CAYIAGGSTGGLFF
CDR3 DNA: TGTGCCTATATAGCGGGAGGTTCCACCGGGGGGCTGTTTTTT
clone size: -
D gene: TRBD2
V gene: TRBV30
J gene: TRBJ2-2

CDR3 protein: CASSAAREYYGYTF
CDR3 DNA: TGTGCCAGCAGCGCCGCCCGGGAGTACTATGGCTACACCTTC
clone size: once
D gene: -
V gene: TRBV5-4
J gene: TRBJ1-2

CDR3 protein: CASSPFPSGGFYEQFF
CDR3 DNA: TGTGCCAGCAGCCCCTTTCCTAGCGGGGGTTTCTATGAGCAGTTCTTC
clone size: -
D gene: TRBD2
V gene: TRBV5-4
J gene: TRBJ2-1

CDR3 protein: CASAHTPAISGANVLTF
CDR3 DNA: TGCGCCAGCGCTCATACGCCAGCGATCTCTGGGGCCAACGTCCTGACTTTC
clone size: -
D gene: -
V gene: TRBV4-1
J gene: TRBJ2-6

CDR3 protein: CASTVFRGGSYNEQFF
CDR3 DNA: TGTGCCAGCACCGTATTTCGGGGAGGCTCCTACAATGAGCAGTTCTTC
clone size: -
D gene: -
V gene: TRBV5-5
J gene: TRBJ2-1

CDR3 protein: CASSAGGENIQYF
CDR3 DNA: TGTGCCAGCAGCGCAGGGGGCGAAAACATTCAGTACTTC
clone size: -
D gene: TRBD1
V gene: TRBV9
J gene: TRBJ2-4

CDR3 protein: CASSLELEDVDTQYF
CDR3 DNA: TGTGCCAGCAGCTTAGAGCTTGAGGATGTCGATACGCAGTATTTT
clone size: -
D gene: -
V gene: TRBV7-2
J gene: TRBJ2-3

CDR3 protein: CASSYGQGAYEQYF
CDR3 DNA: TGCGCCAGCAGCTACGGACAGGGGGCTTACGAGCAGTACTTC
clone size: -
D gene: TRBD1
V gene: TRBV5-1
J gene: TRBJ2-7

CDR3 protein: CSVVGTGGTEAFF
CDR3 DNA: TGCAGCGTCGTAGGGACAGGGGGCACTGAAGCTTTCTTT
clone size: -
D gene: TRBD1
V gene: TRBV29-1
J gene: TRBJ1-1

CDR3 protein: CASSDRDRVNQPQHF
CDR3 DNA: TGTGCCAGCAGTGACCGGGACAGGGTGAATCAGCCCCAGCATTTT
clone size: -
D gene: TRBD1
V gene: TRBV6-6
J gene: TRBJ1-5

CDR3 protein: CASFQEYYNEQFF
CDR3 DNA: TGTGCCAGCTTTCAGGAATACTACAATGAGCAGTTCTTC
clone size: -
D gene: -
V gene: TRBV9
J gene: TRBJ2-1

CDR3 protein: CASSLAGGGETQYF
CDR3 DNA: TGTGCCAGCAGCTTAGCGGGAGGGGGAGAGACCCAGTACTTC
clone size: -
D gene: -
V gene: TRBV7-6
J gene: TRBJ2-5

CDR3 protein: CATSRQYTEAFF
CDR3 DNA: TGTGCCACCAGCAGACAGTACACTGAAGCTTTCTTT
clone size: -
D gene: -
V gene: TRBV15
J gene: TRBJ1-1

CDR3 protein: CASSLNIGDRVQETQYF
CDR3 DNA: TGTGCCAGCAGTTTAAATATCGGGGACAGGGTTCAAGAGACCCAGTACTTC
clone size: -
D gene: TRBD1
V gene: TRBV28
J gene: TRBJ2-5

CDR3 protein: CASSPDPSGSLDTQYF
CDR3 DNA: TGCGCCAGCAGCCCGGACCCTAGCGGGAGTCTAGATACGCAGTATTTT
clone size: -
D gene: TRBD2
V gene: TRBV5-1
J gene: TRBJ2-3